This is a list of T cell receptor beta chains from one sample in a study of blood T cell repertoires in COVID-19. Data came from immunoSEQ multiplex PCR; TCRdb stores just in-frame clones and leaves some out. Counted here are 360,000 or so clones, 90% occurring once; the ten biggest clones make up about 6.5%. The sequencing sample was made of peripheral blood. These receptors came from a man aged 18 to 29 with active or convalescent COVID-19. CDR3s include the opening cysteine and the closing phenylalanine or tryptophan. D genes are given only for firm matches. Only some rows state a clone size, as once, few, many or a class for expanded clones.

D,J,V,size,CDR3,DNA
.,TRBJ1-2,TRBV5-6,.,CASSPTLGSYGYTF,TGTGCCAGCAGCCCGACGCTGGGGAGCTATGGCTACACCTTC
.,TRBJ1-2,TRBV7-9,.,CASSRTNYGYTF,TGTGCCAGCAGCAGGACAAACTATGGCTACACCTTC
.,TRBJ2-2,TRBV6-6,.,CASHFRGANTGELFF,TGTGCCAGCCATTTCAGGGGCGCGAACACCGGGGAGCTGTTTTTT
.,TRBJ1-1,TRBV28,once,CASSLLGGGTEAFF,TGTGCCAGCAGTTTATTAGGGGGTGGAACTGAAGCTTTCTTT
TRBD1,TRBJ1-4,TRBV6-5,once,CASSYGQGREKLFF,TGTGCCAGCAGTTACGGACAGGGACGAGAAAAACTGTTTTTT
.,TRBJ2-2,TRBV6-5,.,CASSQGGTNTGELFF,TGTGCCAGCAGTCAGGGGGGTACGAACACCGGGGAGCTGTTTTTT
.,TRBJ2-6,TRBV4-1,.,CASSPQDSGANVLTF,TGCGCCAGCAGCCCTCAGGACTCTGGGGCCAACGTCCTGACTTTC
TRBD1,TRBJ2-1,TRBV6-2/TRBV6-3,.,CASGYGQGLYNEQFF,TGTGCCAGCGGTTACGGACAGGGTTTGTACAATGAGCAGTTCTTC
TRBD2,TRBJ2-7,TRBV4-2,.,CASSQEEAGGTYEQYF,TGTGCCAGCAGCCAAGAAGAAGCGGGAGGGACCTACGAGCAGTACTTC
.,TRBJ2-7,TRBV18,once,CASSPPRRGEYEQYF,TGTGCCAGCTCACCACCGCGCAGGGGAGAATACGAGCAGTACTTC
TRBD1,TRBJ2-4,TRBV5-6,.,CASSYQDRNIQYF,TGTGCCAGCAGCTACCAGGACAGGAACATTCAGTACTTC
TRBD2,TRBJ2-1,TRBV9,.,CASSPESGSSYNEQFF,TGTGCCAGCAGCCCAGAAAGCGGGAGTTCTTACAATGAGCAGTTCTTC
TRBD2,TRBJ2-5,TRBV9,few,CASSAELAGTETQYF,TGTGCCAGCAGCGCTGAACTAGCGGGGACAGAGACCCAGTACTTC
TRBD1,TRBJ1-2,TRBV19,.,CASSPGTDYGYTF,TGTGCCAGTAGTCCCGGGACAGATTATGGCTACACCTTC
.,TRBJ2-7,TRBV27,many,CASFASSYEQYF,TGTGCCAGCTTTGCTAGCTCCTACGAGCAGTACTTC
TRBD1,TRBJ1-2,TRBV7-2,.,CASSSSSTGGRSYTF,TGTGCCAGCAGTTCTTCCTCGACAGGGGGTAGGAGCTACACCTTC